Listed here are 23 T cell receptor beta chains from one sample, sequenced in a study of blood T cell repertoires in COVID-19. Profiling relied on immunoSEQ multiplex PCR, and the TCRdb table lists in-frame clones only, not all of them. The table shows roughly 200,000 clones, with 86% occurring only once. Material for sequencing was PBMCs or T cells enriched from blood (not recorded which). The receptors were sampled from a woman aged 25 to 39 who had recovered from COVID-19.

This clone has just one count. V and J are TRBV5-6 and TRBJ1-2; 7 bases map to TRBD1. Germline V gives CDR1 SGHDT, CDR2 YYEEEE. The CDR3 is 12 amino acids. V gave up 5 bases and J gave up 5 bases; unmatched junction bases: 3. This chain's CDR3 is CASSNRGYGYTF. The CDR3 bases are TGTGCCAGCAGTAACAGGGGTTATGGCTACACCTTC.

J is TRBJ2-6 and V is TRBV11-3; 7 bases fit TRBD1. J gave up 5 bases and V 5 bases, and 6 bases lay outside the gene matches. From germline, CDR1 is SGHNT and CDR2 YENEEA. The CDR3 is 15 amino acids. CDR3 region: CASSPGQSRANVLTF. CDR3 nucleotide sequence: TGTGCCAGCAGCCCGGGACAGTCCCGGGCCAACGTCCTGACTTTC.

The chain links TRBV10-2 to TRBJ2-2; unclear D gene. The CDR3 extends over 13 amino acids. Germline CDR1 and CDR2: WSHSY and SAAADI. V lost 2 bases and J 6 bases, leaving 7 bases between the germline ends. DNA of the CDR3: TGCGCCAGCAGTGAGGGCCAGGCCGGGGAGCTGTTTTTT. It yields the protein CASSEGQAGELFF.

The V gene is TRBV28, the J gene TRBJ2-7; 7 bases map to TRBD2. After removal of 6 bases from V and 0 bases from J, the junction contained 8 bases not matched to a gene. This CDR3 has 15 amino acids. CDR1 MDHEN and CDR2 SYDVKM come from the germline V gene. The CDR3 nucleotides read TGTGCCAGCAGCGTGGGGCGGGGGAGCTCCTACGAGCAGTACTTC. Its protein product is CASSVGRGSSYEQYF.

This clone appeared a single time. V and J are TRBV2 and TRBJ2-4; D remains ambiguous. The CDR3 spans 15 residues. The germline CDR1 and CDR2 sequences are SNHLY and FYNNEI. The V and J ends lost 2 bases and 0 bases respectively, with 8 bases between them. The CDR3 region is CASSETKPAKNIQYF. As DNA, the CDR3 is TGTGCCAGCAGTGAAACCAAGCCAGCCAAAAACATTCAGTACTTC.

The chain joins TRBV6-5 to TRBJ1-2; D gene unclear. The CDR3 covers 15 residues. Trimming shortened V by 6 bases and J by 2 bases, and 16 bases separated the two germline ends. CDR1 MNHEY and CDR2 SVGAGI come from the germline V gene. In DNA form, the CDR3 reads TGTGCCAGCAGCCCCGTCCGAGACAACAACTATGGCTACACCTTC. It yields the protein CASSPVRDNNYGYTF.

This clone was recorded only once. The rearrangement joins TRBV7-9 to TRBJ1-1, with D unresolved. CDR1 is SEHNR and CDR2 is FQNEAQ in the germline V gene (reference sequence). V lost 4 bases and J 1 base, leaving 10 bases between the germline ends. This CDR3 is built from 14 residues. CDR3 sequence reads: CASSSRRANTEAFF. CDR3 nucleotides: TGTGCCAGCAGCTCCCGGCGGGCGAACACTGAAGCTTTCTTT.

V usage is TRBV7-2 and J usage is TRBJ2-5, with 11 bases that match TRBD1. This CDR3 contains 15 residues. V lost 3 bases and J lost 2; bases outside the gene matches: 2. Germline lookup yields CDR1 SGHTA and CDR2 FQGNSA. Here the CDR3 DNA reads TGTGCCAGCAGCTTTGGGACAGGGGGTCAAGAGACCCAGTACTTC. Encoded protein: CASSFGTGGQETQYF. Drawing the rest from reference TRBV7-2 and TRBJ2-5, the complete variable domain is GAGVSQSPSNKVTEKGKDVELRCDPISGHTALYWYRQSLGQGLEFLIYFQGNSAPDKSGLPSDRFSAERTGGSVSTLTIQRTQQEDSAVYLCASSFGTGGQETQYFGPGTRLLVL.

The V gene is TRBV7-2, the J gene TRBJ1-5; 11 bases line up with TRBD1. Trimming cost V 4 bases and J 6 bases; bases outside gene matches: 5. Germline loops: CDR1 SGHTA, CDR2 FQGNSA. The CDR3 consists of 15 residues. CDR3 residues: CASSYGQGAFQPQHF. CDR3 coding DNA: TGTGCCAGCAGCTACGGACAGGGGGCGTTTCAGCCCCAGCATTTT.

A word on this clone: The junction differs from germline at one of its ends, possibly a read error. CDR3 residues: CASTLGQQGKTGELFF. CDR3 DNA: TGCGCCAGCACCTTGGGGCAACAGGGAAAAACCGGGGAGCTGTTTTTT. This chain connects TRBV5-1 to TRBJ2-2; a possible D gene is TRBD1 (6 bases). The CDR3 has 16 amino acids. CDR1 and CDR2 from the germline V gene are SGHRS and YFSETQ.

The V call is TRBV30, the J call TRBJ2-7, with D possibly being TRBD1 (6 bases). This CDR3 has 14 residues. V was pared by 3 bases and J by 6 bases, with 18 bases between. From germline, CDR1 is GTSNPN and CDR2 SVGIG (reference sequence). The CDR3 here is CAWSPGQGYREQYF. DNA for the CDR3: TGTGCCTGGAGCCCGGGACAAGGGTACCGCGAGCAGTACTTC.

This clone was detected only once. CDR3 in DNA: TGTGCCAGTAGTATGACTAGCGCAGATACGCAGTATTTT. It translates to CASSMTSADTQYF. V is TRBV19 and J is TRBJ2-3; 8 bases line up with TRBD2. V was clipped by 3 bases and J by 4 bases; unmatched bases: 0. Per the germline V gene, CDR1 is LNHDA and CDR2 is SQIVND (reference sequence). This CDR3 is 13 amino acids long.

The chain joins TRBV7-9 to TRBJ2-3; 9 bases are shared with TRBD2. The CDR3 extends over 16 amino acids. Per the germline V gene, CDR1 is SEHNR and CDR2 is FQNEAQ (reference sequence). V dropped 5 bases and J dropped 2; count of bases not matched to a gene: 8. DNA for the CDR3: TGTGCCAGCAGCCAAGCGGGAGGCCCCTCCACAGATACGCAGTATTTT. Translated, it gives CASSQAGGPSTDTQYF.

The rearrangement links TRBV29-1 to TRBJ1-3; the match to TRBD1 covers 9 bases. The junction had 3 bases not matched to a gene; V was cut back by 6 bases and J by 0 bases. There are 14 residues in the CDR3. Germline values: CDR1 SQVTM, CDR2 ANQGSEA. The CDR3 here is CSVGQGGSGNTIYF. CDR3 nucleotide sequence: TGCAGCGTGGGACAGGGAGGCTCTGGAAACACCATATATTTT.

This chain uses TRBV6-6 with TRBJ1-5; tentative D call: TRBD1 (6 bases). The CDR3 totals 18 residues. Trimming cost V 5 bases and J 0 bases, with 20 bases left between them. Germline assignment: CDR1 MNHNY and CDR2 SVGAGI (reference sequence). CDR3 sequence: CASSLVLRDISSNQPQHF. The CDR3 bases are TGTGCCAGCAGTCTCGTCCTAAGGGACATCAGTAGCAATCAGCCCCAGCATTTT.

The chain has TRBV5-1 and TRBJ2-7, with 8 bases fitting TRBD2. The CDR3 sequence is 16 residues long. The V segment lost 0 bases and the J segment 5 bases; nucleotides outside the gene matches: 10. Germline V gives CDR1 SGHRS, CDR2 YFSETQ. The CDR3 region has the DNA TGCGCCAGCAGCTTGGGGAGTATAGCGGGAAAGCACGAGCAGTACTTC. Protein product: CASSLGSIAGKHEQYF.

V and J are TRBV4-2 and TRBJ2-5, with 10 bases fitting TRBD2. In germline, CDR1 is LGHNA, CDR2 YNFKEQ. V dropped 1 base and J dropped 3; count of bases not matched to a gene: 8. The CDR3 has 17 residues. As DNA, the CDR3 is TGTGCCAGCAGCCAAGTGGCCTGGCTAGCGGGAGAAGAGACCCAGTACTTC. Its protein is CASSQVAWLAGEETQYF.

The chain uses TRBV30 and TRBJ2-2, with D unclear. The CDR3 length is 14 residues. Trimming took off 0 bases at V and 2 bases at J, with 7 bases between the two ends. CDR1 and CDR2 from the germline V gene are GTSNPN and SVGIG (reference sequence). Written as DNA, the CDR3 is TGTGCCTGGAGTGTATCGACAAACACCGGGGAGCTGTTTTTT. Amino acids: CAWSVSTNTGELFF. Supplemented by reference TRBV30 and TRBJ2-2, the full variable domain reads SQTIHQWPATLVQPVGSPLSLECTVEGTSNPNLYWYRQAAGRGLQLLFYSVGIGQISSEVPQNLSASRPQDRQFILSSKKLLLSDSGFYLCAWSVSTNTGELFFGEGSRLTVL.

This rearrangement joins TRBV28 to TRBJ2-7, with TRBD2 identical over 13 bases. Germline CDR1 and CDR2: MDHEN and SYDVKM. Trimming cost V 7 bases and J 5 bases; bases outside gene matches: 5. The CDR3 runs to 14 residues. In DNA, the CDR3 is TGTGCCAGCAAGTGGGGGACTAGCGGGGACGAGCAGTACTTC. It translates to CASKWGTSGDEQYF. The full variable domain, its missing parts supplied by reference TRBV28 and TRBJ2-7, is DVKVTQSSRYLVKRTGEKVFLECVQDMDHENMFWYRQDPGLGLRLIYFSYDVKMKEKGDIPEGYSVSREKKERFSLILESASTNQTSMYLCASKWGTSGDEQYFGPGTRLTVT.

V usage is TRBV5-1 and J usage is TRBJ2-1; D remains unclear. The V end lost 1 base, the J end lost 7 bases, and 12 bases lay between the germline ends. Germline V gene sequence: CDR1 SGHRS, CDR2 YFSETQ. This CDR3 is built from 14 residues. The CDR3 loop reads CASSLSGFRNEQFF. The CDR3 DNA reads TGCGCCAGCAGCTTGTCCGGGTTCCGAAATGAGCAGTTCTTC.

V is TRBV6-2 or TRBV6-3 and J is TRBJ1-2; D is perhaps TRBD1 (6 bases). Germline CDR1 is MNHEY and CDR2 is SVGEGT. The ends were cut back, 5 bases at V and 7 bases at J, with 32 bases in the middle. This CDR3 is built from 19 residues. This chain's CDR3 is CASSSQSRGGALGGSGYTF. In DNA form, the CDR3 reads TGTGCCAGCAGTAGCCAGAGCAGGGGCGGCGCTCTGGGGGGGAGTGGCTACACCTTC.

This clone was found once. The chain carries TRBV15 and TRBJ1-5, with TRBD1 matching 8 bases. With V trimmed by 0 bases and J by 6 bases, 10 bases remained unmatched. The germline gives CDR1 LNHNV, CDR2 YYDKDF (reference sequence). The CDR3 consists of 17 residues. The CDR3 sequence is CATSRDRPGTGGQPQHF. The CDR3 nucleotides are TGTGCCACCAGCAGAGATCGGCCCGGTACAGGGGGTCAGCCCCAGCATTTT. The entire variable domain, with the rest obtained from reference TRBV15 and TRBJ1-5, is as follows: DAMVIQNPRYQVTQFGKPVTLSCSQTLNHNVMYWYQQKSSQAPKLLFHYYDKDFNNEADTPDNFQSRRPNTSFCFLDIRSPGLGDTAMYLCATSRDRPGTGGQPQHFGDGTRLSIL.

The chain employs TRBV24-1 and TRBJ2-7; D perhaps matches TRBD1 (5 bases). Per germline, CDR1 KGHDR and CDR2 SFDVKD. V was pared by 4 bases and J by 2 bases, with 8 bases between. This CDR3 contains 13 residues. The CDR3 nucleotides read TGTGCCACCAGTGACCAGGGCGCCTACGAGCAGTACTTC. Protein product: CATSDQGAYEQYF.